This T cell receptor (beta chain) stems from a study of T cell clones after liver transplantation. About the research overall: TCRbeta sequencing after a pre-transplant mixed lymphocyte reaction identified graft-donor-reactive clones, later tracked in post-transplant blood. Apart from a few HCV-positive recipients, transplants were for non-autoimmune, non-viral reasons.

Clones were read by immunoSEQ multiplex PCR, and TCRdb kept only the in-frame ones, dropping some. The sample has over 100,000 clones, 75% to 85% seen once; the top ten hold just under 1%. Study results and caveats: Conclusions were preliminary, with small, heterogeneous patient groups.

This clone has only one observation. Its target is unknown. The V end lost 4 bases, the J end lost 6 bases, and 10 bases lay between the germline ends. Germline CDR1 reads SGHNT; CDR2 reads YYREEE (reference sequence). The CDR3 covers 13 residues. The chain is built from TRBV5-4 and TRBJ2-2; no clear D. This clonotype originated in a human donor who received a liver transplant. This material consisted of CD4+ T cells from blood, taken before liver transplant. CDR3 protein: CASSVDPPGELFF. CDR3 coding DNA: TGTGCCAGCAGCGTGGACCCACCCGGGGAGCTGTTTTTT.